This T cell receptor beta chain came from a study of glioma-infiltrating T cells after dendritic cell vaccination. Study-wide background: Monocyte-derived dendritic cells, cultured about 7 days with IL-4 and GM-CSF, were pulsed with autologous tumor lysate.

Overall study findings and caveats: TCR clonality showed no direct relationship with survival.

Sequencing was performed with immunoSEQ multiplex PCR; in TCRdb, only in-frame clones are kept and a portion is missing. This table has tens of thousands of clones, 80% to 90% appearing once. Remarks on this clone: Antigen specificity is unknown.

The time point denotes: after dendritic cell vaccination, including at tumor progression/relapse. From germline, CDR1 is SNHLY and CDR2 FYNNEI. Trimming pared 3 bases from V and 6 bases from J, leaving 12 bases between. CDR3 size: 14 residues. The source material was blood, sampled after dendritic cell vaccination. The chain has TRBV2 and TRBJ2-1; perhaps TRBD1 as D (6 bases). This sequence was found in a human donor with glioblastoma. The CDR3 sequence is CASSDRGQFNEQFF. CDR3 nucleotides: TGTGCCAGCAGTGATCGTGGACAGTTCAATGAGCAGTTCTTC.